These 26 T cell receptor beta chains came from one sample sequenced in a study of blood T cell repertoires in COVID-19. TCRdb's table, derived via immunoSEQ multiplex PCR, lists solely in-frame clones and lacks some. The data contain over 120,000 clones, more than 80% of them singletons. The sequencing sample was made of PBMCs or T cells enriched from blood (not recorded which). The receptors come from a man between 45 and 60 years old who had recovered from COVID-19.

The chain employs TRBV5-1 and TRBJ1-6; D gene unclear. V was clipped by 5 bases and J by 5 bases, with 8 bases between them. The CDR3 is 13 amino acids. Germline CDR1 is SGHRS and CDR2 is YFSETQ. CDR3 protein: CASRATDNSPLHF. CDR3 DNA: TGCGCCAGCAGGGCCACCGATAATTCACCCCTCCACTTT.

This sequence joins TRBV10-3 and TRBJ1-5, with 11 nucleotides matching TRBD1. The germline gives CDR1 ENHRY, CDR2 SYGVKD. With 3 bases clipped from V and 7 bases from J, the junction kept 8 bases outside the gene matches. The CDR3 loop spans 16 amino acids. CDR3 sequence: CAISEFSGTGGQPQHF. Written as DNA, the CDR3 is TGTGCCATCAGTGAATTCTCAGGGACAGGGGGGCAGCCCCAGCATTTT.

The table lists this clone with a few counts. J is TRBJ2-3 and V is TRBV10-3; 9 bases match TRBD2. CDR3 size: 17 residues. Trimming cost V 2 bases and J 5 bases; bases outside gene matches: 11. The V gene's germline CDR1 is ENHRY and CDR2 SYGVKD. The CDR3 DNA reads TGTGCCATCAGTGAGGTGGCTAGCGGGGCGGGAGGAGATACGCAGTATTTT. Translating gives CAISEVASGAGGDTQYF.

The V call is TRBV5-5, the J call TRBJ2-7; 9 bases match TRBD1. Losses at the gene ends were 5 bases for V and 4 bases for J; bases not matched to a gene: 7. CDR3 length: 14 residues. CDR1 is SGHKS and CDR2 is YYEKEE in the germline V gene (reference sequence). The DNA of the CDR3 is TGTGCCAGCAGGTCCGGGACAGGGAGTTACGAGCAGTACGTC. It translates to CASRSGTGSYEQYV.

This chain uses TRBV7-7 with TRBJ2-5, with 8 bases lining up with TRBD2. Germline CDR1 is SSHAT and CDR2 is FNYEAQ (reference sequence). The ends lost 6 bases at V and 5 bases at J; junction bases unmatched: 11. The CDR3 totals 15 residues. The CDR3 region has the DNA TGTGCCAGCAGATATCCGGGACTAGAATTGGAGACCCAGTACTTC. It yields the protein CASRYPGLELETQYF. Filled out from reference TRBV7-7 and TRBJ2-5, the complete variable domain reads GAGVSQSPRYKVTKRGQDVTLRCDPISSHATLYWYQQALGQGPEFLTYFNYEAQPDKSGLPSDRFSAERPEGSISTLTIQRTEQRDSAMYRCASRYPGLELETQYFGPGTRLLVL.

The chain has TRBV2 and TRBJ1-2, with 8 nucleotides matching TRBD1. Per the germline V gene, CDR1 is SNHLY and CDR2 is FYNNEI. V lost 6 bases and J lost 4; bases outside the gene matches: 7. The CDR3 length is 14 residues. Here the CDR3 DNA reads TGTGCCAGCAGAATCGGACAGGGAGCCTATGGCTACACCTTC. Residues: CASRIGQGAYGYTF. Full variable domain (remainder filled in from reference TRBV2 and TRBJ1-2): EPEVTQTPSHQVTQMGQEVILRCVPISNHLYFYWYRQILGQKVEFLVSFYNNEISEKSEIFDDQFSVERPDGSNFTLKIRSTKLEDSAMYFCASRIGQGAYGYTFGSGTRLTVV.

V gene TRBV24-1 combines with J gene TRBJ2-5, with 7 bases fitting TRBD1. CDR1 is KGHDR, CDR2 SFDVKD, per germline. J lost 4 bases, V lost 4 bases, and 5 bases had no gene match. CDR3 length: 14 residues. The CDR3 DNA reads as TGTGCCACCAGTGAACAGGGGAGAGGAGAGACCCAGTACTTC. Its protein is CATSEQGRGETQYF.

CDR3 in DNA: TGTGCCAGCAGTGAGGTACTCGGACATTGGTATGGCTACACCTTC. Translation: CASSEVLGHWYGYTF. The chain joins TRBV25-1 to TRBJ1-2; D perhaps matches TRBD1 (5 bases). This CDR3 comprises 15 residues. Germline CDR1 and CDR2: MGHDK and SYGVNS. The V and J ends lost 3 bases and 5 bases respectively, with 16 bases between them.

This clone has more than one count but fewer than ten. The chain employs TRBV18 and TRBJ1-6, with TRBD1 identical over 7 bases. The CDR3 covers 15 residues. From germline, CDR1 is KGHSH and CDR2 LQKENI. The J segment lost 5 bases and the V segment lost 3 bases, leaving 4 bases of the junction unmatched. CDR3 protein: CASSPSQGDNSPLHF. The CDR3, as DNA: TGTGCCAGCTCACCCTCCCAGGGGGATAATTCACCCCTCCACTTT.

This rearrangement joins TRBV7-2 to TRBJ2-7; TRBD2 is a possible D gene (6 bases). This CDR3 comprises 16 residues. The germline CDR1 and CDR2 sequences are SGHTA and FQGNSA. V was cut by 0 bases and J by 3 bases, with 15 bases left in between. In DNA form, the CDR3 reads TGTGCCAGCAGCTTAGCGCGCCCGGGGGTGGGCTACGAGCAGTACTTC. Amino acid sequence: CASSLARPGVGYEQYF.

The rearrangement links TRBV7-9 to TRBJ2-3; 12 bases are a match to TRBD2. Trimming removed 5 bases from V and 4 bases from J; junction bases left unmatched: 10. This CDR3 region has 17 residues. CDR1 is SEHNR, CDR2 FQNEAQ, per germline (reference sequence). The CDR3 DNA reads TGTGCCAGCAGCAAAGGACTGACTAGCGGGAGCGCAGATACGCAGTATTTT. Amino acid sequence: CASSKGLTSGSADTQYF.

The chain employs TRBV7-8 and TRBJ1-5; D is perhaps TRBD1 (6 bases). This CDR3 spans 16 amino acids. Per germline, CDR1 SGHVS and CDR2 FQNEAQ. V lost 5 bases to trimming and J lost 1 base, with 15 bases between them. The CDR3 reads CASSPGGGGSNQPQHF. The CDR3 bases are TGTGCCAGCAGCCCGGGGGGAGGGGGAAGCAATCAGCCCCAGCATTTT.

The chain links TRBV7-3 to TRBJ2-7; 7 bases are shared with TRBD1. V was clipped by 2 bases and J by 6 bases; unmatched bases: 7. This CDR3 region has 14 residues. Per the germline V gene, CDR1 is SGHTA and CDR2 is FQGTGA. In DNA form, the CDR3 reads TGTGCCAGCAGCTTACAACAGGGGTCGGGCGAGCAGTACTTC. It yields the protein CASSLQQGSGEQYF.

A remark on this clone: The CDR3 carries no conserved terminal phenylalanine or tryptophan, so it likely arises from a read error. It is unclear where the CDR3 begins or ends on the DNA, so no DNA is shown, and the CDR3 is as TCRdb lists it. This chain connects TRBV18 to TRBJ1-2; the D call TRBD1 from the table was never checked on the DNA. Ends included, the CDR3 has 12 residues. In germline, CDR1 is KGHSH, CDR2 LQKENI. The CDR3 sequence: CASSPPDRKKRI.

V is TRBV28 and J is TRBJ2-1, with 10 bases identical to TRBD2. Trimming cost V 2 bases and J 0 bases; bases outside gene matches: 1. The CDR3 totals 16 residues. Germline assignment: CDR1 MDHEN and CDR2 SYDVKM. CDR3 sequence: CASSLGLAVSYNEQFF. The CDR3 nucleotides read TGTGCCAGCAGTTTAGGACTAGCGGTCTCCTACAATGAGCAGTTCTTC. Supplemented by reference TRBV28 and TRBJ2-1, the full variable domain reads DVKVTQSSRYLVKRTGEKVFLECVQDMDHENMFWYRQDPGLGLRLIYFSYDVKMKEKGDIPEGYSVSREKKERFSLILESASTNQTSMYLCASSLGLAVSYNEQFFGPGTRLTVL.

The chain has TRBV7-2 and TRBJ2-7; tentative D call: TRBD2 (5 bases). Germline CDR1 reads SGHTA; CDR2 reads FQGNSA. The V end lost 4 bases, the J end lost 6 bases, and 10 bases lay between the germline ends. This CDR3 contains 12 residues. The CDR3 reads CASSSFRGEQYV. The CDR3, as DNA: TGTGCCAGCAGCTCATTCCGGGGCGAGCAGTACGTC.

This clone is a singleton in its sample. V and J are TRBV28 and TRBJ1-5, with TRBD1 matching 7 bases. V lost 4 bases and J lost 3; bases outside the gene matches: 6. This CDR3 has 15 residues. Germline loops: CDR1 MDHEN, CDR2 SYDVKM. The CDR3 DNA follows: TGTGCCAGCAGTTCTAGGGACAGCCCCAATCAGCCCCAGCATTTT. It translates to CASSSRDSPNQPQHF.

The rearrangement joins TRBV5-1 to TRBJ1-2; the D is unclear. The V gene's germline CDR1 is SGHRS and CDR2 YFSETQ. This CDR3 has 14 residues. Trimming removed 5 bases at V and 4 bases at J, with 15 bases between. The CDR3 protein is CASSLEGIGYGYTF. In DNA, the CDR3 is TGCGCCAGCAGTCTTGAGGGAATAGGCTATGGCTACACCTTC.

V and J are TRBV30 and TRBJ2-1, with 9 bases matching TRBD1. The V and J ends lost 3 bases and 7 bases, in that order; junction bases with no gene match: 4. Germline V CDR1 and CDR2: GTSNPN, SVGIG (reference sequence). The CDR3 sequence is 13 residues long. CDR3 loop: CAWRRQGVNEQFF. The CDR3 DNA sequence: TGTGCCTGGAGAAGACAGGGGGTGAATGAGCAGTTCTTC.

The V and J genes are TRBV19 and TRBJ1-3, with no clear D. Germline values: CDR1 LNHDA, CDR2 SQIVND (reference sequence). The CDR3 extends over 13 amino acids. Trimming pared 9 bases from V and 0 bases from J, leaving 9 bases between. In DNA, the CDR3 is TGTGCCAGCAGTCTTCGCTCTGGAAACACCATATATTTT. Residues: CASSLRSGNTIYF.

The CDR3: CASSGGPNRGQYF. The CDR3 DNA reads TGTGCCAGCAGTGGAGGCCCAAATCGAGGCCAGTACTTC. The V call is TRBV2, the J call TRBJ2-5; D call uncertain. Trimming removed 4 bases at V and 10 bases at J, with 16 bases between. This CDR3 is 13 amino acids long. From germline, CDR1 is SNHLY and CDR2 FYNNEI.

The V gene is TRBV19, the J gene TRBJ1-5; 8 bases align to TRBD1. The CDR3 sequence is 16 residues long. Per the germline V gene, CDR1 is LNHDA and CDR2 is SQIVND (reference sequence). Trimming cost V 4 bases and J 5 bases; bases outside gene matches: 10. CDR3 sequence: CASSRKDRGAYQPQHF. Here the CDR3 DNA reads TGTGCCAGTAGTAGGAAAGACAGGGGAGCCTATCAGCCCCAGCATTTT. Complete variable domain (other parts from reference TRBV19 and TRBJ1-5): DGGITQSPKYLFRKEGQNVTLSCEQNLNHDAMYWYRQDPGQGLRLIYYSQIVNDFQKGDIAEGYSVSREKKESFPLTVTSAQKNPTAFYLCASSRKDRGAYQPQHFGDGTRLSIL.

This chain's CDR3 is CASLGRGMNTEAFF. CDR3 coding DNA: TGTGCCAGCTTGGGGAGGGGAATGAACACTGAAGCTTTCTTT. This chain connects TRBV2 to TRBJ1-1; a possible D gene is TRBD1 (5 bases). V lost 8 bases, J lost 0 bases, and 13 bases lay in between. CDR1 and CDR2 (germline): SNHLY, FYNNEI. The CDR3 runs to 14 residues.

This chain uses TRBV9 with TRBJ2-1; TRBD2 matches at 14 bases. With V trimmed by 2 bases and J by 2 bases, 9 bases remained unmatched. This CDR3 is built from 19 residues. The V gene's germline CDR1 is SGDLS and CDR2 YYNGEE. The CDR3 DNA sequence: TGTGCCAGCAGCGTGAAACCCGGACTAGCGGGAGGAGCCTACAATGAGCAGTTCTTC. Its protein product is CASSVKPGLAGGAYNEQFF. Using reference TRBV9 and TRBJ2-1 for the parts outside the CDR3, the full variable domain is DSGVTQTPKHLITATGQRVTLRCSPRSGDLSVYWYQQSLDQGLQFLIQYYNGEERAKGNILERFSAQQFPDLHSELNLSSLELGDSALYFCASSVKPGLAGGAYNEQFFGPGTRLTVL.

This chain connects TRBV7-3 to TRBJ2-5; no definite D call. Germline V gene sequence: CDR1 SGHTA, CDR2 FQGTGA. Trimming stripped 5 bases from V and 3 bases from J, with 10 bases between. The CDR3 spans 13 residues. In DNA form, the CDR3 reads TGTGCCAGCAGCCGGGTCTCCAAAGAGACCCAGTACTTC. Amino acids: CASSRVSKETQYF.

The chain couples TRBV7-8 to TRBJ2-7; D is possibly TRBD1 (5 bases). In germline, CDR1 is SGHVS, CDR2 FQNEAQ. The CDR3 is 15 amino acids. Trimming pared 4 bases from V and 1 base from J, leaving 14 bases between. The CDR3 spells CASSWEGARSYEQYF. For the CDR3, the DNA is TGTGCCAGCAGCTGGGAAGGGGCGCGGTCCTACGAGCAGTACTTC. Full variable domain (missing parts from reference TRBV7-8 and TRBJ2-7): GAGVSQSPRYKVAKRGQDVALRCDPISGHVSLFWYQQALGQGPEFLTYFQNEAQLDKSGLPSDRFFAERPEGSVSTLKIQRTQQEDSAVYLCASSWEGARSYEQYFGPGTRLTVT.